Below, one TCR beta chain is given with its context. Its antigen is as yet unknown. Original methodology: ImmunoSEQ output held junction-only sequences without quality scores, so filtering differed. The assay was immunoSEQ multiplex PCR, and TCRdb's table has in-frame clones only and misses some. V and J calls and clone size are copied from that table; D and trimming were computed from the DNA. There are 2,500,000 or so clones in the sample; over 85% occur only once, and about 0.34% lies in the top ten. This record belongs to a study of shared clonotypes between healthy human individuals. Overall study results and limits: Non-shared clonotypes had lower generation probabilities than clonotypes shared by all four sorted-subset donors. Naive subsets tended to show greater estimated richness than memory subsets.

Healthy and HIV-negative, the adult donors had no recent acute infections or vaccinations. The V end lost 0 bases, the J end lost 4 bases, and 12 bases lay between the germline ends. Germline CDR1 and CDR2: SGDLS and YYNGEE. This CDR3 has 15 amino acids. The genes are TRBV9 and TRBJ2-3, with D uncertain. This sequence originates from a man aged 18 to 29 in good health. Some clones in this sample may be carry-over from other donors' samples. The specimen was naive CD4+ T cells from PBMCs. The subset was: CD45RA+ positively selected. The CDR3 loop reads CASSVVVTPADTQYF. CDR3 in DNA: TGTGCCAGCAGCGTAGTAGTAACTCCAGCAGATACGCAGTATTTT.